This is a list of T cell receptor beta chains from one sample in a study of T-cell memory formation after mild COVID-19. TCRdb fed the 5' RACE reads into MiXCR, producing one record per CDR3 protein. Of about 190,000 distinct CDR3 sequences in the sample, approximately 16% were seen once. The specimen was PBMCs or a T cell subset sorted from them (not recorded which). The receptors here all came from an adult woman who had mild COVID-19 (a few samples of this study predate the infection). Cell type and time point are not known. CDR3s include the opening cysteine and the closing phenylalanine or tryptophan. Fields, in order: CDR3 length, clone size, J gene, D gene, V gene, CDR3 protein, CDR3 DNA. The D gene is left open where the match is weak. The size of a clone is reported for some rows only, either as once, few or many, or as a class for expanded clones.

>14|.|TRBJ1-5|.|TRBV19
CATSEQGSNQPQHF
TGTGCCACCTCCGAACAGGGAAGCAATCAGCCCCAGCATTTT
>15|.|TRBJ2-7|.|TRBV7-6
CASSHPGLYLYEQYF
TGTGCCAGCAGCCACCCCGGCCTTTACCTCTACGAGCAGTACTTC
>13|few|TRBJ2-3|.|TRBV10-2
CASSERPEDTQYF
TGCGCCAGCAGTGAGCGGCCCGAAGATACGCAGTATTTT
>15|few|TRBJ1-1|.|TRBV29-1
CSVGATGIPVTEAFF
TGCAGCGTTGGCGCAACGGGGATCCCCGTCACTGAAGCTTTCTTT
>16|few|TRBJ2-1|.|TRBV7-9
CASSPRRGSGANEQFF
TGTGCCAGCAGCCCGAGACGCGGCTCCGGGGCTAATGAGCAGTTCTTC
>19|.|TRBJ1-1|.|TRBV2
CASSEARIVRGRMNTEAFF
TGTGCCAGCAGTGAAGCGCGTATTGTAAGGGGTCGTATGAACACTGAAGCTTTCTTT
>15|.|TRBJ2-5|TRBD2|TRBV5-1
CASSASSGGAETQYF
TGCGCCAGCAGCGCTTCTAGCGGGGGGGCGGAGACCCAGTACTTC
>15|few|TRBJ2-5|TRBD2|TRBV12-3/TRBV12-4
CASSLMGGAGVTQYF
TGTGCCAGCAGTCTGATGGGGGGAGCGGGGGTGACCCAGTACTTC
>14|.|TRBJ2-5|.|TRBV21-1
CASSKVRDWETQYF
TGTGCCAGCAGCAAAGTCCGGGATTGGGAGACCCAGTACTTC
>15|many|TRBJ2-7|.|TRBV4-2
CASSQDGRPSGEQYF
TGTGCCAGCAGCCAAGATGGGAGACCCTCGGGCGAGCAGTACTTC
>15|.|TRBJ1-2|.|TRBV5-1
CASSLTGPTLHGYTF
TGCGCCAGCAGCTTGACCGGGCCGACCCTCCATGGCTACACCTTC
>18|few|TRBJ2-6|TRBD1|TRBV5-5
CASSVDRGLLSGANVLTF
TGTGCCAGCAGCGTTGACAGGGGGCTACTCTCTGGGGCCAACGTCCTGACTTTC
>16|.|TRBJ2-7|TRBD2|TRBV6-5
CDSSYSGLAETYEQYF
TGTGACAGCAGTTACTCGGGACTAGCGGAGACCTACGAGCAGTACTTC
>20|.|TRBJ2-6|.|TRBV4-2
CASSQVGGRDTSSGANVLTF
TGTGCCAGCAGCCAAGTGGGCGGTAGGGACACAAGCTCTGGGGCCAACGTCCTGACTTTC
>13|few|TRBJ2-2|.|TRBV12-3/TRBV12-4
CASKLSNTGELFF
TGTGCCAGCAAACTATCGAACACCGGGGAGCTGTTTTTT
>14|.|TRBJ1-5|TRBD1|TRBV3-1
CASSQGGGIQPQHF
TGTGCCAGCAGCCAAGGAGGGGGCATACAGCCCCAGCATTTT
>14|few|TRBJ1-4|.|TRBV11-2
CASSLVGPDSKVFF
TGTGCCAGCAGCTTAGTGGGCCCGGACAGTAAGGTGTTTTTT
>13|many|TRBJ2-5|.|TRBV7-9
CASSLDNTETQYF
TGTGCCAGCAGCTTAGACAATACCGAGACCCAGTACTTC
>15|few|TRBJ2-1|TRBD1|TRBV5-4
CASSYPRGQGDEQFF
TGTGCCAGCAGCTATCCCCGCGGACAGGGGGATGAGCAGTTCTTC
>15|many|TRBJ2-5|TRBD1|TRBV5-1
CASSWRDRVDKTQYF
TGCGCCAGCAGCTGGCGGGACAGGGTCGACAAGACCCAGTACTTC
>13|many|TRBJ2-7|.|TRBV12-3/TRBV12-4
CASSSTPGVGQYF
TGTGCCAGCAGCTCAACCCCCGGAGTCGGGCAGTACTTC
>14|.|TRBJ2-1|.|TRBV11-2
CASSLDYGVNEQFF
TGTGCCAGCAGCTTAGACTATGGAGTGAATGAGCAGTTCTTC